Presented here are 14 T cell receptor beta chains from one specimen sequenced in a study of vaccination and CD4 T cells after COVID-19. An Oncomine TCR Beta short-read assay was used to sequence the DNA from cultured CD4+ T cells. TCRdb independently ran MiXCR on the PCR reads; one entry per CDR3 protein. The repertoire includes more than 15,000 distinct CDR3 sequences, 47% of them detected once, and approximately 13% sits in the top ten. Specified treatment: approximately 10-day PBMC culture with coronavirus spike peptide pools or control peptides (ViraFEST assay). No antigen is known for these receptors. The material sequenced was cultured CD4+ T cells from blood. The receptor set was obtained from a human donor with COVID-19.

This clonotype was found a few times. This rearrangement joins TRBV11-2 to TRBJ1-5; no firm D call. The germline V and J ends were trimmed by 0 bases and 7 bases, with 7 bases remaining between them. Germline V gene sequence: CDR1 SGHAT, CDR2 FQNNGV. The CDR3 length is 13 residues. CDR3 protein: CASSLDWVQPQHF. CDR3 nucleotides: TGTGCCAGCAGCTTAGATTGGGTACAGCCCCAGCATTTT.

This clonotype was counted only a few times. CDR3 sequence (DNA): TGTGCCAGCAGACCGACCGTCGGGGGAGGCTATCAGCCCCAGCATTTT. Translated: CASRPTVGGGYQPQHF. The V gene is TRBV6-2 or TRBV6-3, the J gene TRBJ1-5; perhaps TRBD1 as D (5 bases). The germline CDR1 and CDR2 sequences are MNHEY and SVGEGT. The CDR3 sequence is 16 residues long. Trimming removed 6 bases from V and 5 bases from J, with 20 bases in between.

The chain recombines TRBV20-1 with TRBJ1-6; 9 bases align to TRBD1. CDR1 is DFQATT and CDR2 is SNEGSKA in the germline V gene (reference sequence). The ends lost 0 bases at V and 6 bases at J; junction bases unmatched: 6. The CDR3 is 16 residues long. CDR3 sequence (DNA): TGCAGTGCTAGAGATGGGACAGGGCGGCCTAATTCACCCCTCCACTTT. Protein product: CSARDGTGRPNSPLHF.

The rearrangement links TRBV28 to TRBJ1-2; D remains unclear. Trimming took off 6 bases at V and 8 bases at J, with 16 bases between the two ends. The CDR3 runs to 13 residues. Germline V gene sequence: CDR1 MDHEN, CDR2 SYDVKM. CDR3 region: CASRLGEVSGYTF. CDR3 DNA sequence: TGTGCCAGCAGGCTCGGGGAGGTGTCCGGCTACACCTTC.

This clonotype was found once. The chain uses TRBV28 and TRBJ1-1; no clear D. Per the germline V gene, CDR1 is MDHEN and CDR2 is SYDVKM. This CDR3 is 10 amino acids long. V gave up 11 bases and J gave up 4 bases, with 8 bases separating them. This chain's CDR3 is CAAKGTEAFF. DNA of the CDR3: TGTGCCGCAAAGGGCACTGAAGCTTTCTTT.

In its sample, this clonotype was seen once. Here the CDR3 reads CASSLYGTRDQPQHF. The CDR3 DNA reads as TGTGCCAGCAGTTTATATGGGACAAGAGATCAGCCCCAGCATTTT. This chain connects TRBV28 to TRBJ1-5; tentatively, D is TRBD1 (6 bases). CDR1 and CDR2 (germline): MDHEN, SYDVKM. The CDR3 has 15 amino acids. V dropped 1 base and J dropped 5 bases, with 12 bases sitting between them.

This clonotype was seen only a few times. The genes are TRBV18 and TRBJ2-5; possibly TRBD2 for D (6 bases). Trimming cost V 5 bases and J 5 bases, with 18 bases left between them. Per germline, CDR1 KGHSH and CDR2 LQKENI. This CDR3 spans 15 amino acids. The CDR3 protein is CASSKTTSFDETQYF. The CDR3 DNA follows: TGTGCCAGCTCAAAGACTACTAGCTTTGACGAGACCCAGTACTTC. The whole variable domain, filled in from reference TRBV18 and TRBJ2-5, reads NAGVMQNPRHLVRRRGQEARLRCSPMKGHSHVYWYRQLPEEGLKFMVYLQKENIIDESGMPKERFSAEFPKEGPSILRIQQVVRGDSAAYFCASSKTTSFDETQYFGPGTRLLVL.

The chain couples TRBV20-1 to TRBJ2-7, with 11 bases fitting TRBD1. Looked up from germline, CDR1 is DFQATT and CDR2 is SNEGSKA (reference sequence). This CDR3 region has 15 residues. The V gene end was trimmed by 3 bases and the J gene end by 7 bases; junction bases not matched to a gene: 11. The CDR3 loop reads CSASSGTGGGREQYF. The CDR3 nucleotides read TGCAGTGCTAGTTCCGGGACAGGGGGTGGTAGAGAGCAGTACTTC.

This clonotype occurred a few times. The chain couples TRBV20-1 to TRBJ1-2, with 9 bases that match TRBD1. This CDR3 spans 17 amino acids. With 3 bases clipped from V and 6 bases from J, the junction kept 17 bases outside the gene matches. Germline V CDR1 and CDR2: DFQATT, SNEGSKA (reference sequence). CDR3 sequence: CSASGGTGIEWVHGYTF. CDR3 coding DNA: TGCAGTGCTAGCGGAGGGACAGGGATTGAGTGGGTTCATGGCTACACCTTC.

The V call is TRBV20-1, the J call TRBJ2-7, with 7 bases that match TRBD1. V trimming: 1 base; J trimming: 2 bases; junction bases outside the gene matches: 5. Germline CDR1 reads DFQATT; CDR2 reads SNEGSKA (reference sequence). The CDR3 has 14 amino acids. DNA for the CDR3: TGCAGTGCTAGAGGGGGGACAGTTACCTACGAGCAGTACTTC. Protein sequence: CSARGGTVTYEQYF.

The chain is built from TRBV6-1 and TRBJ1-2; perhaps TRBD1 as D (5 bases). Germline V CDR1 and CDR2: MNHNS, SASEGT. The length of the CDR3 is 17 residues. V lost 7 bases, J lost 6 bases, and 27 bases lay in between. The CDR3 bases are TGTGCCAGCAATAGCGGTTGGGACGGAACCACCACGAATGGCTACACCTTC. This sequence encodes CASNSGWDGTTTNGYTF.

The chain carries TRBV5-4 and TRBJ1-5, with D perhaps TRBD1 (6 bases). The CDR3 consists of 15 residues. Trimming removed 1 base from V and 1 base from J, with 9 bases in between. The V gene's germline CDR1 is SGHNT and CDR2 YYREEE (reference sequence). The CDR3 loop reads CASSLFGQSNQPQHF. CDR3 coding DNA: TGTGCCAGCAGCTTGTTCGGACAGAGCAATCAGCCCCAGCATTTT. The whole variable domain, remainder taken from reference TRBV5-4 and TRBJ1-5, is ETGVTQSPTHLIKTRGQQVTLRCSSQSGHNTVSWYQQALGQGPQFIFQYYREEENGRGNFPPRFSGLQFPNYSSELNVNALELDDSALYLCASSLFGQSNQPQHFGDGTRLSIL.

The V and J genes are TRBV4-1 and TRBJ1-5, with D possibly being TRBD1 (5 bases). Germline CDR1 MGHRA, CDR2 YSYEKL. Trimming stripped 5 bases from V and 0 bases from J, with 8 bases between. The CDR3 spans 14 residues. DNA for the CDR3: TGCGCCAGCAGCTCAGGGTATAGCAATCAGCCCCAGCATTTT. It specifies CASSSGYSNQPQHF.

The gene calls are TRBV4-1 and TRBJ2-3; D is uncertain. V lost 3 bases and J lost 2, with 15 bases in between. This CDR3 is built from 16 residues. Germline-derived CDR1 and CDR2 are MGHRA and YSYEKL. CDR3 nucleotides: TGCGCCAGCAGCCATACCCTGGCTAGAGACACAGATACGCAGTATTTT. It yields the protein CASSHTLARDTDTQYF.